This T cell receptor beta chain was obtained from a study of beta chain features in type 1 diabetes. With 0 bases clipped from V and 0 bases from J, the junction kept 5 bases outside the gene matches. Germline CDR1 and CDR2: LGHNA and YNFKEQ. The CDR3 totals 17 residues. What was sequenced were expressed TCRB transcripts, since all of the isolated RNA had been reverse transcribed. Clones were read by immunoSEQ multiplex PCR, and TCRdb kept only the in-frame ones, dropping some. The sample contains about 620,000 clones, 15% to 18% of which appear only once. The chain joins TRBV4-2 to TRBJ2-1, with 7 bases fitting TRBD1. The receptor was isolated from a young man in good health. Specimen: naive CD4+ T cells from blood. In DNA, the CDR3 is TGTGCCAGCAGCCAAGATTTAGCAGGGGGCTCCTACAATGAGCAGTTCTTC. Amino acid sequence: CASSQDLAGGSYNEQFF.